Listed here is a single T cell receptor beta chain. Patients in Seattle were enrolled during active infection, then followed longitudinally. The data were taken from a study of blood T cell repertoires in COVID-19. Whole-study context: From the United States, Italy and Spain came samples of acute and convalescent COVID-19. Sources were T cells, B-cell-depleted T cells, or PBMCs; the material itself was cDNA or gDNA.

Sequencing was performed with immunoSEQ multiplex PCR; in TCRdb, only in-frame clones are kept and a portion is missing. The sample has some 250,000 clones; more than 85% are singletons. The germline CDR1 and CDR2 sequences are SGHRS and YFSETQ. The CDR3 is made up of 14 amino acids. Deletions cut 6 bases from V and 2 bases from J, with 14 bases between. Input material: peripheral blood. This clonotype originated in a woman aged 60 to 75 with COVID-19, enrolled during active disease. The chain combines TRBV5-1 with TRBJ2-5; D is perhaps TRBD2 (6 bases). The CDR3 loop is CASTPAGTQETQYF. The CDR3 bases are TGCGCCAGCACCCCCGCCGGGACTCAAGAGACCCAGTACTTC.